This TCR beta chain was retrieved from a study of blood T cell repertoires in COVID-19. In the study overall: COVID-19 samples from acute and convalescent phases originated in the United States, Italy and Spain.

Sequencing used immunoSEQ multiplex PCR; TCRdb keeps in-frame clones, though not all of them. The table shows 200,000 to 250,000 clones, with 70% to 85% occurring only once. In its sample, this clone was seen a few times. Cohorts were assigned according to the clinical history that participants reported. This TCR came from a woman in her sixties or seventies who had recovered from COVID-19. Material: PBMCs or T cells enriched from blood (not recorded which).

Here the CDR3 DNA reads TGTGCCACCTGCAGGGAAGGGGCAACTAATGAAAAACTGTTTTTT. It translates to CATCREGATNEKLFF. The J gene is TRBJ1-4, the V gene TRBV10-3; D is possibly TRBD1 (5 bases). Trimming stripped 10 bases from V and 0 bases from J, with 15 bases between. The CDR3 is 15 residues long. Germline lookup yields CDR1 ENHRY and CDR2 SYGVKD.